Below are 22 T cell receptor beta chains sequenced from a single sample in a study of blood T cell repertoires in COVID-19. Assay: immunoSEQ multiplex PCR; the TCRdb copy retains only in-frame clones and omits some. The sample has over 150,000 clones, roughly nine tenths seen once; the top ten hold more than 20%. Sequencing was done on a sample of peripheral blood. All receptors derive from a man between 65 and 80 years old with active or convalescent COVID-19.

The chain is built from TRBV6-5 and TRBJ1-1; D gene uncertain. The CDR3 contains 13 residues. Looked up from germline, CDR1 is MNHEY and CDR2 is SVGAGI. The V and J ends lost 7 bases and 4 bases respectively, with 13 bases between them. The CDR3 loop is CASTTAGSTEAFF. CDR3 in DNA: TGTGCCAGCACCACGGCAGGCTCCACTGAAGCTTTCTTT.

The J gene is TRBJ2-1, the V gene TRBV24-1; tentatively, D is TRBD2 (5 bases). Trimming cost V 2 bases and J 9 bases, with 16 bases left between them. CDR3 length: 15 residues. The V gene's germline CDR1 is KGHDR and CDR2 SFDVKD. The chain's CDR3 is CATSDSTTTYAEQFF. CDR3 coding DNA: TGTGCCACCAGTGATTCAACGACTACGTACGCTGAGCAGTTCTTC.

This chain connects TRBV28 to TRBJ2-7; 10 bases are shared with TRBD2. The CDR3 spans 14 residues. Trimming cost V 7 bases and J 4 bases; bases outside gene matches: 7. Germline CDR1 MDHEN, CDR2 SYDVKM. The DNA for the CDR3 is TGTGCCAGCAATCAGCGGGAGGGCCTGTACGAGCAGTACTTC. Protein product: CASNQREGLYEQYF. The full variable domain, rest sourced from reference TRBV28 and TRBJ2-7, is DVKVTQSSRYLVKRTGEKVFLECVQDMDHENMFWYRQDPGLGLRLIYFSYDVKMKEKGDIPEGYSVSREKKERFSLILESASTNQTSMYLCASNQREGLYEQYFGPGTRLTVT.

CDR3 region: CASSPRLAGPYEQYF. CDR3 DNA: TGTGCCAGCAGTCCTAGACTAGCGGGCCCGTACGAGCAGTACTTC. The chain is built from TRBV28 and TRBJ2-7, with 10 bases identical to TRBD2. Per germline, CDR1 MDHEN and CDR2 SYDVKM. The CDR3 extends over 15 amino acids. The V and J ends lost 5 bases and 4 bases, in that order; junction bases with no gene match: 8.

The gene calls are TRBV18 and TRBJ1-5, with a tentative D call TRBD1 (6 bases). The CDR3 extends over 15 amino acids. Germline V lookup: CDR1 KGHSH, CDR2 LQKENI. V was clipped by 2 bases and J by 2 bases, with 10 bases between them. CDR3 bases: TGTGCCAGCTCACCAAATCCAGGGGGCAATCAGCCCCAGCATTTT. It encodes CASSPNPGGNQPQHF.

As DNA, the CDR3 is TGTGCCAGCAGCCCAAGCAGAGTTAGGAGCTCCTACGAGCAGTACTTC. The encoded protein is CASSPSRVRSSYEQYF. This rearrangement joins TRBV9 to TRBJ2-7; D remains unclear. Germline V lookup: CDR1 SGDLS, CDR2 YYNGEE. Trimming cost V 4 bases and J 0 bases, with 17 bases left between them. The CDR3 extends over 16 amino acids.

The V and J genes are TRBV30 and TRBJ1-2; tentatively, D is TRBD1 (5 bases). Between the trimmed V and J ends, which lost 8 bases and 0 bases, there was a span of 10 bases. The length of the CDR3 is 12 residues. Germline CDR1 reads GTSNPN; CDR2 reads SVGIG (reference sequence). CDR3 sequence reads: CAGGRANYGYTF. CDR3 sequence (DNA): TGTGCCGGGGGGAGAGCTAACTATGGCTACACCTTC.

This clone was observed a few times. This chain uses TRBV5-1 with TRBJ2-7, with D perhaps TRBD1 (6 bases). V gave up 3 bases and J gave up 0 bases, with 10 bases separating them. Germline V lookup: CDR1 SGHRS, CDR2 YFSETQ. There are 14 residues in the CDR3. This CDR3 reads CASSSGHGSYEQYF. CDR3 DNA sequence: TGCGCCAGCAGCTCGGGACATGGCTCCTACGAGCAGTACTTC.

The chain uses TRBV6-5 and TRBJ2-3, with TRBD2 as a possible D gene (6 bases). The V end lost 2 bases, the J end lost 8 bases, and 14 bases lay between the germline ends. Germline-derived CDR1 and CDR2 are MNHEY and SVGAGI. The CDR3 length is 14 residues. This chain's CDR3 is CASSYGVGRGTQYF. The CDR3 bases are TGTGCCAGCAGTTACGGAGTCGGGCGGGGTACGCAGTATTTT.

The chain combines TRBV11-2 with TRBJ2-1; 10 bases fit TRBD2. The junction had 8 bases not matched to a gene; V was cut back by 0 bases and J by 3 bases. Germline V lookup: CDR1 SGHAT, CDR2 FQNNGV. CDR3 size: 18 residues. The CDR3 here is CASSLEALAGALYNEQFF. The CDR3 DNA follows: TGTGCCAGCAGCTTAGAAGCTCTAGCGGGAGCCCTCTACAATGAGCAGTTCTTC.

J is TRBJ2-7 and V is TRBV7-9; 8 nucleotides agree with TRBD1. This CDR3 is built from 15 residues. Germline-derived CDR1 and CDR2 are SEHNR and FQNEAQ (reference sequence). The V gene end was trimmed by 4 bases and the J gene end by 0 bases; junction bases not matched to a gene: 5. The CDR3: CASSSDRGASYEQYF. Written as DNA, the CDR3 is TGTGCCAGCAGCTCCGACAGGGGCGCCTCCTACGAGCAGTACTTC.

The chain is built from TRBV7-9 and TRBJ2-7, with unresolved D. CDR1 is SEHNR and CDR2 is FQNEAQ in the germline V gene (reference sequence). The CDR3 is made up of 13 amino acids. The ends were cut back, 1 base at V and 3 bases at J, with 7 bases in the middle. The chain's CDR3 is CASSLGLLYEQYF. CDR3 in DNA: TGTGCCAGCAGCTTAGGGCTTCTCTACGAGCAGTACTTC. Using reference TRBV7-9 and TRBJ2-7 for the parts outside the CDR3, the full variable domain is DTGVSQNPRHKITKRGQNVTFRCDPISEHNRLYWYRQTLGQGPEFLTYFQNEAQLEKSRLLSDRFSAERPKGSFSTLEIQRTEQGDSAMYLCASSLGLLYEQYFGPGTRLTVT.

A word on this clone: This same CDR3 is encoded by further DNA sequences in the sample. This chain joins TRBV19 and TRBJ1-4, with D uncertain. Between the trimmed V and J ends, which lost 1 base and 9 bases, there was a span of 6 bases. This CDR3 contains 12 residues. The germline gives CDR1 LNHDA, CDR2 SQIVND (reference sequence). Written as DNA, the CDR3 is TGTGCCAGTAGTATAGGAGGTAAAAAACTGTTTTTT. As protein: CASSIGGKKLFF.

This chain uses TRBV6-5 with TRBJ1-2; possibly TRBD1 for D (6 bases). The germline V gene has CDR1 MNHEY and CDR2 SVGAGI. The ends were cut back, 6 bases at V and 6 bases at J, with 14 bases in the middle. This CDR3 region has 13 residues. Here the CDR3 reads CASRLNTGNGYTF. In nucleotides, the CDR3 is TGTGCCAGCAGGCTTAACACAGGGAATGGCTACACCTTC.

This rearrangement joins TRBV7-6 to TRBJ1-3, with D hard to call. V was trimmed by 1 base and J by 0 bases, leaving 10 bases between them. This CDR3 has 16 residues. Germline V CDR1 and CDR2: SGHVS, FNYEAQ. The CDR3 nucleotides read TGTGCCAGCAGCTTAGGGAGGACCTACTCTGGAAACACCATATATTTT. Translating it yields CASSLGRTYSGNTIYF.

The chain joins TRBV6-5 to TRBJ1-2; 8 nucleotides line up with TRBD1. V shed 7 bases and J 4 bases; nucleotides not matched to a gene: 5. Germline CDR1 MNHEY, CDR2 SVGAGI. There are 13 residues in the CDR3. The CDR3 region is CASTPGGSYGYTF. The CDR3 DNA reads TGTGCCAGCACTCCAGGGGGCTCCTATGGCTACACCTTC.

The V gene is TRBV19, the J gene TRBJ1-1; D perhaps matches TRBD1 (5 bases). Trimming took 6 bases from V and 3 from J, leaving 23 bases between them. The CDR3 totals 17 residues. Germline V gene lookup returns CDR1 LNHDA and CDR2 SQIVND (reference sequence). The CDR3 region has the DNA TGTGCCAGTAGCCCCCGGCAGGCCGCGACGGGGGACACTGAAGCTTTCTTT. Its translation is CASSPRQAATGDTEAFF.

The J gene is TRBJ2-7, the V gene TRBV11-1; 12 positions match TRBD1. CDR3 size: 14 residues. V lost 2 bases to trimming and J lost 11 bases; unmatched junction nucleotides: 7. In germline, CDR1 is SGHAT, CDR2 FQDESV (reference sequence). The CDR3 nucleotides read TGTGCCAGCAGCTTATCCGCCGGGACAGGGGGCGAGTACTTC. It is translated as CASSLSAGTGGEYF.

The chain joins TRBV5-1 to TRBJ1-2, with unresolved D. The CDR3 runs 15 residues. The germline CDR1 and CDR2 sequences are SGHRS and YFSETQ. Trimming left V 0 bases short and J 7 bases short, with 16 bases between. CDR3 loop: CASSLVIGLGGGYTF. In DNA, the CDR3 is TGCGCCAGCAGCTTGGTTATCGGACTTGGAGGTGGCTACACCTTC.

The chain employs TRBV7-2 and TRBJ1-6; no clear D. V was cut by 3 bases and J by 4 bases, with 7 bases left in between. Germline CDR1 is SGHTA and CDR2 is FQGNSA. The CDR3 runs to 14 residues. The CDR3 region is CASSLYGYNSPLHF. The CDR3 nucleotides read TGTGCCAGCAGCTTGTACGGGTATAATTCACCCCTCCACTTT. Full variable domain (remainder filled in from reference TRBV7-2 and TRBJ1-6): GAGVSQSPSNKVTEKGKDVELRCDPISGHTALYWYRQSLGQGLEFLIYFQGNSAPDKSGLPSDRFSAERTGGSVSTLTIQRTQQEDSAVYLCASSLYGYNSPLHFGNGTRLTVT.

The CDR3: CASSFRVGEQFF. CDR3 nucleotides: TGTGCCAGCAGTTTCAGGGTTGGTGAGCAGTTCTTC. The chain employs TRBV6-5 and TRBJ2-1, with a possible D match to TRBD1 (5 bases). CDR1 is MNHEY, CDR2 SVGAGI, per germline. The CDR3 spans 12 residues. Trimming stripped 4 bases from V and 9 bases from J, with 10 bases between.

The chain links TRBV7-3 to TRBJ2-1, with 9 nucleotides matching TRBD2. V trimming: 1 base; J trimming: 7 bases; junction bases outside the gene matches: 5. The germline V gene has CDR1 SGHTA and CDR2 FQGTGA. The CDR3 extends over 15 amino acids. CDR3 DNA: TGTGCCAGCAGCTTAAGTAGCGGGAGTGATAATGAGCAGTTCTTC. Its translation: CASSLSSGSDNEQFF.